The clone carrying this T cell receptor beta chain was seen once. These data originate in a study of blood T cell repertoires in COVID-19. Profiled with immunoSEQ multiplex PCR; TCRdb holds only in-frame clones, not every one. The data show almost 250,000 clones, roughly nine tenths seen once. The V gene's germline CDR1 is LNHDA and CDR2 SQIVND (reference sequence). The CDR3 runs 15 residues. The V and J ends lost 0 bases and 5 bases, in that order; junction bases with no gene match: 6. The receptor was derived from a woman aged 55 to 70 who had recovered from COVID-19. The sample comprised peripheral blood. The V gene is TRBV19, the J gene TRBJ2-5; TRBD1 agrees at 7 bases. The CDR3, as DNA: TGTGCCAGTAGTATAGAGGCAGGGGGTCGGGAGACCCAGTACTTC. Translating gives CASSIEAGGRETQYF.